What follows is one TCR beta chain and its context. Its antigen is unknown. This record comes from a study of siplizumab effects on memory and regulatory T cells. The CDR3 sequence is 11 residues long. V was cut by 4 bases and J by 6 bases, with 7 bases left in between. The germline V gene encodes CDR1 SGHAT and CDR2 FQNNGV. General study results and limits: Among mappable alloreactive CD4+ clones, the Treg-derived fraction averaged nearly 70% with siplizumab versus about 27% in controls. Major contributors to the alloresponse seemed to be naive T cells, which also appeared more diverse than memory cells.

Some clones are missing from TCRdb's copy, which holds only in-frame ones; the method was immunoSEQ multiplex PCR. The sample consists of about 120,000 clones, approximately 92% of them appearing once. The sequenced material came from CD4+ T cells sorted from blood. This chain links TRBV11-2 with TRBJ2-7; D uncertain. This TCR came from a human donor in good health. In DNA, the CDR3 is TGTGCCAGCAGCTCGGCGGCCGAGCAGTACTTC. Translating gives CASSSAAEQYF.